A selection of T cell receptor beta chains follows, all from one sample in a study of Graves' ophthalmopathy and Graves' hyperthyroidism. From the multiplex PCR reads, TCRdb called clonotypes with MiXCR, one entry per CDR3 protein. The sample yields about 500,000 distinct CDR3 sequences, approximately 37% seen once. Sequenced input: peripheral blood or thyroid tissue (not recorded which). Every receptor here comes from an adult man with Graves' hyperthyroidism. CDR3s include the opening cysteine and the closing phenylalanine or tryptophan. The D gene is left open where the match is weak. Not every row has a clone size; where given, it reads once, few, many or a size class.

d_call,clone_size,j_call,v_call,cdr3_nt,cdr3_aa
.,many,TRBJ1-3,TRBV20-1,TGCAGTGGTACTGATGGGGGATCCTCCGGAAACACCATATATTTT,CSGTDGGSSGNTIYF
.,many,TRBJ2-2,TRBV29-1,TGCAGCGTTGAAGATCGAGTAGGGGAGCTGTTTTTT,CSVEDRVGELFF
TRBD1,.,TRBJ2-5,TRBV20-1,TGCAGTGCTAGAGGGGACAGAGAGGAGACCCAGTACTTC,CSARGDREETQYF
.,few,TRBJ1-1,TRBV2,TGTGCCAGCTCACCACGATCCAGAGGCATGAACACTGAAGCTTTCTTT,CASSPRSRGMNTEAFF
.,.,TRBJ1-2,TRBV20-1,TGCAGTGCAGAAGTAGCGGGGAAAGTCTACACCTTC,CSAEVAGKVYTF
.,many,TRBJ2-5,TRBV27,TGTGCCAGCAGGACAGGGAGGGAGACCCAGTACTTC,CASRTGRETQYF
.,many,TRBJ1-5,TRBV5-8,TGTGCCAGCAGCTGGGGGGGAGGGCAGCCCCAGCATTTT,CASSWGGGQPQHF
.,many,TRBJ1-4,TRBV12-3/TRBV12-4,TGTGCCAGCAGCGAAACAGGGTTTGGAGAAAAACTGTTTTTT,CASSETGFGEKLFF
TRBD1,.,TRBJ2-7,TRBV29-1,TGCAGCGTTGAAGGCCAGGAGGGACAGGGATCCTACGAGCAGTACTTC,CSVEGQEGQGSYEQYF
TRBD1,.,TRBJ1-5,TRBV10-1,TGCGCCAGCAGTGCTAGAGAAACAGGGGGTTATAGCAATCAGCCCCAGCATTTT,CASSARETGGYSNQPQHF
.,few,TRBJ2-7,TRBV30,TGTGCCTGGAGTGTTGGGGTCGAGCAGTACTTC,CAWSVGVEQYF
TRBD1,.,TRBJ1-2,TRBV2,TGTGCCAGCAGGAGGACAGGGGGCGACACCTTC,CASRRTGGDTF
.,many,TRBJ2-7,TRBV7-9,TGTGCCAGCAGCTTAGTCCCGGGGCGAGTCGACGAGCAGTACTTC,CASSLVPGRVDEQYF
TRBD1,many,TRBJ1-1,TRBV15,TGTGCCACCAGCAGAGGTTGGACAGGAGTGAACACTGAAGCTTTCTTT,CATSRGWTGVNTEAFF
.,.,TRBJ1-5,TRBV6-5,TGTGGCCGGGGGGGGATCTATAGCAATCAGCCCCAGCATTTT,CGRGGIYSNQPQHF
.,many,TRBJ1-2,TRBV29-1,TGCAGCGCCCAGCTCTATGGCTACACCTTC,CSAQLYGYTF
.,few,TRBJ2-1,TRBV7-2,TGTGCCAGCAGCTTAGAGGGGTTTATAACTAATGAGCAGTTCTTC,CASSLEGFITNEQFF
.,few,TRBJ2-4,TRBV29-1,TGCAGCGTTACCGTGAACATTCAGTACTTC,CSVTVNIQYF
TRBD1,few,TRBJ2-2,TRBV20-1,TGCAGTGCTATAGGGGGCGGCGGGGAGCTGTTTTTT,CSAIGGGGELFF